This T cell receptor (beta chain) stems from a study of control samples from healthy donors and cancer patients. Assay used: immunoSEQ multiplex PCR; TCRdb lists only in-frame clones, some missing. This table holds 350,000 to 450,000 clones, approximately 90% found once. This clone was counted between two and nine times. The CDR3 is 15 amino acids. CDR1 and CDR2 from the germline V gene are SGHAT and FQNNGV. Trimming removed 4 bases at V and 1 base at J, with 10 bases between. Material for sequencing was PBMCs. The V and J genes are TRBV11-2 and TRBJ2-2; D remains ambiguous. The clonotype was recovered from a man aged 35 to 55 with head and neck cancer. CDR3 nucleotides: TGTGCCAGCAGCTGGGTCAGGAAGAACACCGGGGAGCTGTTTTTT. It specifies CASSWVRKNTGELFF.